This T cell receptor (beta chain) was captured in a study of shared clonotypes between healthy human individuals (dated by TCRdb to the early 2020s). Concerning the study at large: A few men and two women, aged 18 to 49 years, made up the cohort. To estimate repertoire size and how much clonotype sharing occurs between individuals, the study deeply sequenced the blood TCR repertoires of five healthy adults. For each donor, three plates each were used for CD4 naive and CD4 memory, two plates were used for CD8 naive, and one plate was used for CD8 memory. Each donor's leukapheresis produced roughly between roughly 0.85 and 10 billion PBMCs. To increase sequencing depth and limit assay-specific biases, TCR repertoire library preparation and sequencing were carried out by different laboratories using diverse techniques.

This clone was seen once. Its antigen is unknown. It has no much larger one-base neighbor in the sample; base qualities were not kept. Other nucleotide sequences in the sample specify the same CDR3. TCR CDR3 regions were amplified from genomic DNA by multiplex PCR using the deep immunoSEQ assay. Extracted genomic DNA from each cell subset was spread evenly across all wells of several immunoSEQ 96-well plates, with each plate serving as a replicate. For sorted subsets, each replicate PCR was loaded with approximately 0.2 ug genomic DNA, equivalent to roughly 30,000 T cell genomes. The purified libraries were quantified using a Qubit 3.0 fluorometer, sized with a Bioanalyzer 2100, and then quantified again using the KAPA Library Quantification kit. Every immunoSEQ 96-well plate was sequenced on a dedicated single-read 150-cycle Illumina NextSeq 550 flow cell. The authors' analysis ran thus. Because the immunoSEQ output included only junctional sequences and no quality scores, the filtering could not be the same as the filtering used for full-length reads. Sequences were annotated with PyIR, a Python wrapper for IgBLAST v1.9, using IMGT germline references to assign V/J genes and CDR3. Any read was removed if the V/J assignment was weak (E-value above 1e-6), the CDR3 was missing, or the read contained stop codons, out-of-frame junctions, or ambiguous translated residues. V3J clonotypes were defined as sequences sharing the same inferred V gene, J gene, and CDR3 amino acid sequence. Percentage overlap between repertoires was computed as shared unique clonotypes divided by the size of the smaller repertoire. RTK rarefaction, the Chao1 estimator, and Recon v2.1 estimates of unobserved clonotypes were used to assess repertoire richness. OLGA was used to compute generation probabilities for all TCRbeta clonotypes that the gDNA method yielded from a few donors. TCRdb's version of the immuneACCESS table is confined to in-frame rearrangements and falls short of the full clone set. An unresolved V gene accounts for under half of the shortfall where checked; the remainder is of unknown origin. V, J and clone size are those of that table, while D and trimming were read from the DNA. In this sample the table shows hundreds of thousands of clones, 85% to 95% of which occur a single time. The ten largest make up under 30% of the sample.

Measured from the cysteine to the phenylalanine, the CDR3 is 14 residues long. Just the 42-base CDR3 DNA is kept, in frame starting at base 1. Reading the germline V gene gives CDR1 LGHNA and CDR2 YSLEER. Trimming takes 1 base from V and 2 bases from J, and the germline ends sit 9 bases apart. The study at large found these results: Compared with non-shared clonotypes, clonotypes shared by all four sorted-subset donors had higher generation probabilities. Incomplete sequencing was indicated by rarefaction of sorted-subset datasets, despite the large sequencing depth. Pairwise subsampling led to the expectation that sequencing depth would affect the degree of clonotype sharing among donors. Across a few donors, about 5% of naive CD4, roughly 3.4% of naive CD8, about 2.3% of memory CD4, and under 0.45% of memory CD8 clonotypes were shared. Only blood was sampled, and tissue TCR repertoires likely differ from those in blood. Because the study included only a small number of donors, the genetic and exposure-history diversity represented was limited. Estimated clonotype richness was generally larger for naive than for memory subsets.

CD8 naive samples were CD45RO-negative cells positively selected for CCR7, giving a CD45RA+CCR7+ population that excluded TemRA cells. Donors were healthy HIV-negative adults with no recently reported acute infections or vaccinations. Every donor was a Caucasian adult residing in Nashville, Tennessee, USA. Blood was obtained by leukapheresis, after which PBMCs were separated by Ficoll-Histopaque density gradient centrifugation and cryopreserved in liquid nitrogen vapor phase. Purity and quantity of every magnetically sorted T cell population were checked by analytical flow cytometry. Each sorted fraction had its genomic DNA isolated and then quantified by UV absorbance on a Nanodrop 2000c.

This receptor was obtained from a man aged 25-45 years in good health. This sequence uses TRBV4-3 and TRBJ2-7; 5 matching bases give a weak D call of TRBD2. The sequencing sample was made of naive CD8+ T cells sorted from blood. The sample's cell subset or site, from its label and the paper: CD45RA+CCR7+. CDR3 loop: CASSQGTGTYEQYF. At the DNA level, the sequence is TGCGCCAGCAGCCAAGGCACCGGGACCTACGAGCAGTACTTC.